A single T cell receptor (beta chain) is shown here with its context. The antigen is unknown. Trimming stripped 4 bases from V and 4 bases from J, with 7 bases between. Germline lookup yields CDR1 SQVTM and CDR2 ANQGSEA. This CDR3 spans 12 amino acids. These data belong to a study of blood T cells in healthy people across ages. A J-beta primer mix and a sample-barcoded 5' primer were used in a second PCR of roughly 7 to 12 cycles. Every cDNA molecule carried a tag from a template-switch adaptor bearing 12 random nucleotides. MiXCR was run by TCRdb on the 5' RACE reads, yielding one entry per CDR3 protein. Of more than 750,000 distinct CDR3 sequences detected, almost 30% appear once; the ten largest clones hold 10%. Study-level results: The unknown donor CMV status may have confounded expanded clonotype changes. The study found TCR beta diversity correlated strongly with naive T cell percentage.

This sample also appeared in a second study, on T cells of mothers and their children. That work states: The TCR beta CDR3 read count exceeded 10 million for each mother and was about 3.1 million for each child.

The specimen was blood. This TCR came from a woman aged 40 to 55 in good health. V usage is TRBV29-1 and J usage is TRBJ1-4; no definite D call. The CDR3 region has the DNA TGCAGCGTTGCCATGATTAATGAAAAACTGTTTTTT. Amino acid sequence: CSVAMINEKLFF.